What follows are 4 T cell receptor beta chains derived from one specimen sequenced in a study of blood T cell repertoires in COVID-19. Sequencing used immunoSEQ multiplex PCR; TCRdb keeps in-frame clones, though not all of them. The data contain roughly 200,000 clones, roughly 78% of them singletons. Sequenced input: peripheral blood. Source of these receptors: a woman of 80 years or more with active or convalescent COVID-19.

This clone appeared a single time. The V call is TRBV6-5, the J call TRBJ1-1; 10 nucleotides agree with TRBD1. The V segment lost 6 bases and the J segment 5 bases; nucleotides outside the gene matches: 3. The CDR3 sequence is 13 residues long. Germline lookup yields CDR1 MNHEY and CDR2 SVGAGI. CDR3 region: CASRTDRGTEAFF. In nucleotides, the CDR3 is TGTGCCAGCAGAACGGACAGGGGGACTGAAGCTTTCTTT.

This clone was recorded a few times. The gene calls are TRBV18 and TRBJ1-2; no firm D call. This CDR3 comprises 14 residues. Germline CDR1 KGHSH, CDR2 LQKENI. V was clipped by 3 bases and J by 5 bases, with 13 bases between them. The CDR3 DNA follows: TGTGCCAGCTCACCGGAGGACCGTGCGTATGGCTACACCTTC. Amino acid sequence: CASSPEDRAYGYTF.

The chain combines TRBV28 with TRBJ2-7; weak D call: TRBD1 (6 bases). CDR3 length: 15 amino acids. CDR1 and CDR2 (germline): MDHEN, SYDVKM. The V and J ends lost 6 bases and 0 bases respectively, with 15 bases between them. The CDR3 sequence: CASRAGTRSSYEQYF. The CDR3 DNA reads TGTGCCAGCAGAGCCGGGACACGGAGCTCCTACGAGCAGTACTTC.

This chain uses TRBV2 with TRBJ1-1; TRBD1 agrees at 7 bases. The CDR3 runs 15 residues. Germline CDR1 and CDR2: SNHLY and FYNNEI. The J segment lost 5 bases and the V segment lost 2 bases, leaving 8 bases of the junction unmatched. The CDR3 spells CASSELATGRTEAFF. The CDR3 DNA reads TGTGCCAGCAGTGAACTTGCGACAGGGCGGACTGAAGCTTTCTTT.